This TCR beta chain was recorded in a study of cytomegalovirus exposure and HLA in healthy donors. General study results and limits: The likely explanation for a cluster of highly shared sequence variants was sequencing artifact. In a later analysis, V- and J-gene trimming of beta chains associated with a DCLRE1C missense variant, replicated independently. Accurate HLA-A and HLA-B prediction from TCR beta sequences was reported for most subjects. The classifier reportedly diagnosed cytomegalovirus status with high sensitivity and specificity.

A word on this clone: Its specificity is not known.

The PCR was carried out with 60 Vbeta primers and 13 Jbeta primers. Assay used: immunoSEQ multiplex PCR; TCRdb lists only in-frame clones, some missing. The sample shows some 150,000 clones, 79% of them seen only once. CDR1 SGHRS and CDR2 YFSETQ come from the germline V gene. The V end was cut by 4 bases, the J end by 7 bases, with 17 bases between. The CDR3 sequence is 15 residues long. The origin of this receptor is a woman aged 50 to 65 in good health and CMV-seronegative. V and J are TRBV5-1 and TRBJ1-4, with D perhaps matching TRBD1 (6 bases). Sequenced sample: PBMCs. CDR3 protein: CASSSKTGSSEKLFF. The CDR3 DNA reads TGCGCCAGCAGCAGTAAAACAGGGTCTTCTGAAAAACTGTTTTTT.